The 5 T cell receptor beta chains below were found in one sample sequenced in a study of cytomegalovirus exposure and HLA in healthy donors. The data were produced by immunoSEQ multiplex PCR, yet TCRdb's version contains in-frame clones alone and is incomplete. The sample carries around 350,000 clones, 86% recorded once. The material sequenced was PBMCs. The receptors originated from a woman aged 18-29 years in good health and CMV-seronegative.

V usage is TRBV6-5 and J usage is TRBJ1-3; D is possibly TRBD1 (5 bases). The V gene lost 4 bases and the J gene lost 3 bases, with 13 bases spanning the gap. The CDR3 has 15 amino acids. Germline lookup yields CDR1 MNHEY and CDR2 SVGAGI. The CDR3 sequence is CASSSGGGSGNTIYF. CDR3 nucleotides: TGTGCCAGCAGTTCCGGGGGTGGCAGTGGAAACACCATATATTTT.

This chain joins TRBV5-6 and TRBJ1-3; D is perhaps TRBD1 (6 bases). The germline V gene has CDR1 SGHDT and CDR2 YYEEEE. V dropped 4 bases and J dropped 2 bases, with 13 bases sitting between them. CDR3 size: 15 residues. The CDR3 region has the DNA TGTGCCAGCAGCCATAGGGGGTCCCCTGGAAACACCATATATTTT. This sequence encodes CASSHRGSPGNTIYF.

V usage is TRBV2 and J usage is TRBJ1-6; possible D gene TRBD1, 6 bases. Trimming pared 6 bases from V and 8 bases from J, leaving 14 bases between. The CDR3 runs 14 residues. Germline CDR1 and CDR2: SNHLY and FYNNEI. The CDR3 reads CASRKQGVDSPLHF. The CDR3 region has the DNA TGTGCCAGCAGGAAACAGGGAGTGGATTCACCCCTCCACTTT.

V is TRBV28 and J is TRBJ1-5; 11 bases fit TRBD1. With 2 bases clipped from V and 0 bases from J, the junction kept 12 bases outside the gene matches. The CDR3 loop spans 20 amino acids. The germline V gene has CDR1 MDHEN and CDR2 SYDVKM. DNA of the CDR3: TGTGCCAGCAGTTTAGAAACTCCGGACAGGGGGCGGTATAGCAATCAGCCCCAGCATTTT. Translation gives CASSLETPDRGRYSNQPQHF.

The rearrangement links TRBV27 to TRBJ1-4, with TRBD1 matching 7 bases. Germline V gene lookup returns CDR1 MNHEY and CDR2 SMNVEV (reference sequence). The CDR3 loop spans 12 amino acids. V lost 8 bases and J lost 8; bases outside the gene matches: 5. CDR3 amino acids: CASGQVPEKLFF. The CDR3 DNA reads as TGTGCCAGCGGACAGGTCCCCGAAAAACTGTTTTTT.